This T cell receptor beta chain was retrieved from a study of tumor-infiltrating lymphocytes in primary liver carcinoma. The CDR3 extends over 13 amino acids. CDR1 and CDR2 from the germline V gene are PRHDT and FYEKMQ (reference sequence). With roughly 500 ng total RNA as template and a constant-region primer, TCR beta cDNA was made. Slightly modified ARM-PCR with three nested multiplex PCR rounds yielded TCR beta libraries. For approximately 11 cycles apiece, the opening two PCR rounds ran with TRBV1-TRBV30 forward primers and a C-beta reverse primer. TCRdb processed the multiplex PCR reads anew with MiXCR; each CDR3 protein has one entry. The sample carries 300,000 to 400,000 distinct CDR3 sequences, approximately 65% recorded once. Researchers drew blood RNA from unsorted whole blood and extracted germline DNA as well. For this clonotype: Germline and junction disagree at one end, which may indicate a read error.

The specimen sequenced was peripheral blood. This clonotype was obtained from a middle-aged man with primary liver carcinoma and hepatitis B virus infection. The chain links TRBV13 to TRBJ2-1, with D maybe TRBD2 (5 bases). The CDR3, as DNA: TGTGCCGGCAGCCCCGAGATCGGGGATGAGCAGTTATTC. Translating gives CAGSPEIGDEQLF.